A selection of T cell receptor beta chains follows, all from one sample in a study of technical replicates of blood from a few donors. The repertoire was sequenced with immunoSEQ multiplex PCR; TCRdb's copy has only in-frame clones and lacks some. The repertoire has 10,000 to 12,000 clones, approximately 94% of them found once; the top ten carry roughly 6.4%. The source material was PBMCs. These receptor sequences come from a human donor in good health. CDR3s include the opening cysteine and the closing phenylalanine or tryptophan. D genes are given only for firm matches. Expanded clones are given a class, and other clones once, few, many or no size at all.

CDR3aa	CDR3nt	v_gene	j_gene	abundance	d_gene
CASRANHEQYF	TGTGCCAGTCGAGCTAACCACGAGCAGTACTTC	TRBV27	TRBJ2-7	NA	NA
CASSEAGDTGELFF	TGTGCCAGCAGTGAAGCGGGGGACACCGGGGAGCTGTTTTTT	TRBV6-4	TRBJ2-2	NA	TRBD2
CASSPREGGDQPQHF	TGTGCCAGCAGCCCCAGGGAGGGAGGAGATCAGCCCCAGCATTTT	TRBV7-9	TRBJ1-5	NA	NA
CASSIGGLTYEQYF	TGTGCCAGTAGTATAGGCGGGTTAACCTACGAGCAGTACTTC	TRBV19	TRBJ2-7	NA	NA
CASSLARRDSSNYGYTF	TGTGCCAGCAGCTTAGCCCGTAGGGACAGCTCTAACTATGGCTACACCTTC	TRBV7-8	TRBJ1-2	NA	TRBD1
CASRSAGTVNEAFF	TGTGCCAGCAGATCAGCCGGGACAGTGAATGAAGCTTTCTTT	TRBV6-5	TRBJ1-1	NA	TRBD1
CASSAGLAGLKTGELFF	TGTGCCAGCAGCGCCGGACTAGCGGGTTTGAAGACCGGGGAGCTGTTTTTT	TRBV2	TRBJ2-2	NA	TRBD2
CASSYREGTDTQYF	TGTGCCAGCAGCTACAGGGAAGGCACAGATACGCAGTATTTT	TRBV6-4	TRBJ2-3	NA	NA
CASSYSRSRGPYGYTF	TGTGCCAGCAGTTACTCGAGGTCCAGGGGTCCCTATGGCTACACCTTC	TRBV6-5	TRBJ1-2	NA	NA
CASRRQGKGGYTF	TGTGCCAGCAGAAGGCAGGGGAAGGGCGGCTACACCTTC	TRBV6-5	TRBJ1-2	NA	NA
CASRIYLAEYEQYF	TGTGCCAGCAGAATTTATCTAGCAGAGTACGAGCAGTACTTC	TRBV2	TRBJ2-7	NA	NA
CSVGGEGKTQYF	TGCAGCGTCGGGGGGGAGGGAAAGACCCAGTACTTC	TRBV29-1	TRBJ2-5	once	TRBD2
CASSVEVAGAGEQYF	TGTGCCAGCAGCGTAGAGGTAGCGGGAGCGGGTGAGCAGTACTTC	TRBV9	TRBJ2-7	NA	TRBD2
CASSQEREGSYEQYF	TGTGCCAGCAGCCAAGAGCGGGAGGGCTCCTACGAGCAGTACTTC	TRBV4-2	TRBJ2-7	once	TRBD2
CAWSVSAGTDTQYF	TGTGCCTGGAGTGTATCAGCGGGCACAGATACGCAGTATTTT	TRBV30	TRBJ2-3	NA	NA
CASSIVLGGSSGANVLTF	TGTGCCAGTAGTATTGTTTTGGGCGGGAGCTCTGGGGCCAACGTCCTGACTTTC	TRBV19	TRBJ2-6	NA	TRBD2
CASSLSSGIYNEQFF	TGCGCCAGCAGCTTGTCTAGCGGGATCTACAATGAGCAGTTCTTC	TRBV5-1	TRBJ2-1	once	TRBD2
CASSPRFVGGPENEQFF	TGTGCCAGCAGCCCACGTTTCGTGGGAGGGCCGGAAAATGAGCAGTTCTTC	TRBV27	TRBJ2-1	NA	TRBD2
CASSEARQGVHQPQHF	TGTGCCAGCAGTGAAGCACGTCAGGGGGTTCATCAGCCCCAGCATTTT	TRBV6-1	TRBJ1-5	NA	TRBD1
CASSLERGYGEQFF	TGTGCCAGCAGCTTAGAAAGGGGGTACGGTGAGCAGTTCTTC	TRBV7-9	TRBJ2-1	NA	NA
CASSITTGVIDSGANVLTF	TGTGCCAGTAGTATAACGACAGGGGTTATCGACTCTGGGGCCAACGTCCTGACTTTC	TRBV19	TRBJ2-6	NA	TRBD1
CASSRRMRGQGEAFF	TGTGCCAGCAGTCGCCGGATGAGGGGGCAGGGGGAGGCTTTCTTT	TRBV27	TRBJ1-1	NA	TRBD1
CASIGTGGSYEQYF	TGTGCCAGCATTGGGACAGGGGGCTCCTACGAGCAGTACTTC	TRBV6-5	TRBJ2-7	NA	TRBD1
CASSIGQGPDSYNEQFF	TGTGCCAGTAGTATCGGGCAGGGGCCAGACTCCTACAATGAGCAGTTCTTC	TRBV19	TRBJ2-1	NA	NA
CASRRDSNTGELFF	TGTGCCAGCAGAAGGGACAGTAACACCGGGGAGCTGTTTTTT	TRBV11-3	TRBJ2-2	NA	TRBD1
CASSVEFDEKLFF	TGTGCCAGTAGTGTTGAGTTCGATGAAAAACTGTTTTTT	TRBV19	TRBJ1-4	NA	NA
CASSHGLAGVSGELFF	TGTGCCAGCAGCCACGGACTAGCGGGAGTGAGCGGGGAGCTGTTTTTT	TRBV7-3	TRBJ2-2	once	TRBD2
CASSFGSQGYEQYF	TGTGCCAGCAGCTTCGGATCGCAGGGTTACGAGCAGTACTTC	TRBV5-4	TRBJ2-7	NA	NA
CASSLLGPSGRADEQFF	TGTGCCAGCAGCTTATTGGGTCCTAGCGGGAGGGCCGATGAGCAGTTCTTC	TRBV7-9	TRBJ2-1	NA	TRBD2
CSVEGGLSATNEKLFF	TGCAGCGTTGAAGGGGGACTTTCAGCAACTAATGAAAAACTGTTTTTT	TRBV29-1	TRBJ1-4	NA	NA
CASSLQGARVETQYF	TGTGCCAGCAGTTTACAGGGGGCGAGGGTAGAGACCCAGTACTTC	TRBV28	TRBJ2-5	NA	TRBD1
CASSPKTGNYGYTF	TGTGCCAGCTCCCCCAAGACAGGGAACTATGGCTACACCTTC	TRBV27	TRBJ1-2	NA	TRBD1
CASSQGRETDTQYF	TGTGCCAGCAGCCAGGGAAGGGAAACAGATACGCAGTATTTT	TRBV6-4	TRBJ2-3	NA	NA
CASSDSGGKETQYF	TGCGCCAGCAGTGATTCGGGGGGCAAGGAGACCCAGTACTTC	TRBV10-1	TRBJ2-5	NA	NA
CASSLSGGRASETQYF	TGTGCCAGCAGCTTAAGTGGGGGGAGGGCGTCAGAGACCCAGTACTTC	TRBV7-3	TRBJ2-5	NA	TRBD2
CSAQGNTEAFF	TGCAGCGCACAGGGTAACACTGAAGCTTTCTTT	TRBV29-1	TRBJ1-1	NA	NA
CASSQGLGANVLTF	TGTGCCAGCAGTCAGGGATTGGGGGCCAACGTCCTGACTTTC	TRBV6-4	TRBJ2-6	few	NA
CASSSPSGSGTYEQYF	TGTGCCAGCAGTTCCCCCTCGGGTAGCGGGACCTACGAGCAGTACTTC	TRBV6-5	TRBJ2-7	NA	TRBD2
CASSRRTGIFEQYF	TGTGCCAGCAGCCGGAGGACAGGGATCTTTGAGCAGTACTTC	TRBV5-8	TRBJ2-7	NA	TRBD1
CASTIGLAGNEQYF	TGTGCCAGCACGATAGGACTAGCGGGTAACGAACAGTACTTC	TRBV2	TRBJ2-7	NA	TRBD2
CASSLGQGIGNTIYF	TGTGCCAGCAGTTTGGGGCAGGGGATAGGAAACACCATATATTTT	TRBV28	TRBJ1-3	NA	NA
CASSFVGQNTEAFF	TGTGCCAGCAGTTTTGTAGGACAGAACACTGAAGCTTTCTTT	TRBV27	TRBJ1-1	NA	NA
CASSLDGKYTGELFF	TGCGCCAGCAGCTTGGACGGGAAGTACACCGGGGAGCTGTTTTTT	TRBV5-1	TRBJ2-2	NA	NA
CASSLYQGDTEAFF	TGTGCCAGCAGTCTATACCAGGGGGACACTGAAGCTTTCTTT	TRBV6-1	TRBJ1-1	NA	TRBD1
CASAPGLPNTGELFF	TGTGCTAGTGCCCCGGGACTCCCGAACACCGGGGAGCTGTTTTTT	TRBV12-5	TRBJ2-2	once	NA
CASSLARVDYGYTF	TGCGCCAGCAGCTTGGCCAGGGTGGACTATGGCTACACCTTC	TRBV5-1	TRBJ1-2	NA	NA
CASSSGGSTGGQKTQYF	TGCGCCAGCAGCTCGGGGGGTAGCACGGGAGGACAGAAGACCCAGTACTTC	TRBV5-1	TRBJ2-5	NA	NA
CASSERLAGEGRETQYF	TGCGCCAGCAGTGAGCGCCTAGCGGGAGAAGGTCGAGAGACCCAGTACTTC	TRBV10-1	TRBJ2-5	NA	TRBD2
CASSFEGETQYF	TGTGCCAGCAGCTTTGAGGGAGAGACCCAGTACTTC	TRBV7-9	TRBJ2-5	NA	NA
CASSAGQGYDEQYF	TGTGCCAGCAGCGCGGGACAGGGGTATGACGAGCAGTACTTC	TRBV9	TRBJ2-7	NA	TRBD1
CAWSSTGIDTQYF	TGTGCCTGGAGTTCTACAGGGATAGATACGCAGTATTTT	TRBV30	TRBJ2-3	once	NA